This T cell receptor (beta chain) is drawn from a study of T cell responses to AZD1222 COVID-19 vaccine. Findings of the study overall: Per reports, nearly half of all spike-specific TCRs target regions that are unmutated in variants. Donors were mostly white British, more females; clonal diversity possibly underestimated.

Unmatched junction bases numbered 3, after V lost 6 bases and J lost 3 bases. CDR3 length equals 12 residues. The germline CDR1 and CDR2 sequences are SQVTM and ANQGSEA. Pooled samples include second doses given at about 4 or 12 weeks. Sequenced by immunoSEQ multiplex PCR; TCRdb stores in-frame clones only, minus some. The repertoire holds 160,000 or so clones, with 80% to 90% as singletons. About this clone: What it recognizes is unknown.

This sequence was found in an adult who received the AZD1222 COVID-19 vaccine. Material: peripheral blood, obtained 28 days after the second AZD1222 dose. The J gene is TRBJ2-7, the V gene TRBV29-1; TRBD1 matches 9 bases. The CDR3 nucleotides read TGCAGCGTACGGACAGGGGTCTACGAGCAGTACTTC. Translation gives CSVRTGVYEQYF.